The TCR beta chain under discussion was sequenced for a study of T cells in Graves' hyperthyroidism and ophthalmopathy. What was amplified from RNA transcripts were TCR beta CDR3 regions. The TCR CDR3 was amplified in a first-round RT-PCR using the HTBI primer set. One entry per CDR3 protein, called by TCRdb with MiXCR from the multiplex PCR reads. This sample has approximately 640,000 distinct CDR3 sequences; just under 45% occur once, and the top ten carry about 7.2%. As for this clonotype: The antigen is unknown.

This CDR3 region has 15 residues. The V and J ends lost 2 bases and 4 bases, in that order; junction bases with no gene match: 9. Germline CDR1 and CDR2: SGHRS and YFSETQ. General observations from the study: Through a model of 13 V-J features, ophthalmopathy was separated from stable hyperthyroidism. Most thyroid clonotypes that were expanded above 0.001 also turned up in blood.

Patients were excluded for uncontrolled infection, other autoimmune disease, pregnancy or lactation. The receptor was derived from an adult man with Graves' disease, either hyperthyroidism or ophthalmopathy (not recorded which). This chain links TRBV5-1 with TRBJ2-7, with 7 positions matching TRBD1. The sequenced sample was peripheral blood or thyroid tissue (not recorded which). The CDR3 nucleotides are TGCGCCAGCAGCTTCCCCGGGACAGCGACTTACGAGCAGTACTTC. This sequence encodes CASSFPGTATYEQYF.